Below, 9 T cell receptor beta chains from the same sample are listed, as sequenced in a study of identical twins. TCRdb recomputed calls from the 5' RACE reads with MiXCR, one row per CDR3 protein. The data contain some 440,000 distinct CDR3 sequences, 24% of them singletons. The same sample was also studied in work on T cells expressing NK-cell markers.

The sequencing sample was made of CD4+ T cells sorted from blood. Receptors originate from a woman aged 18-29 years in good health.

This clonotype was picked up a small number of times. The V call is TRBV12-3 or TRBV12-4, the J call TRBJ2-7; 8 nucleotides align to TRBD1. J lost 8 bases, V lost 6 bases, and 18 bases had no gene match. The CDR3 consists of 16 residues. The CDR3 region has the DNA TGTGCCAGCAGCCCCCCTAGAGCCAGCCGGGACAGGAAGCAGTACTTC. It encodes CASSPPRASRDRKQYF.

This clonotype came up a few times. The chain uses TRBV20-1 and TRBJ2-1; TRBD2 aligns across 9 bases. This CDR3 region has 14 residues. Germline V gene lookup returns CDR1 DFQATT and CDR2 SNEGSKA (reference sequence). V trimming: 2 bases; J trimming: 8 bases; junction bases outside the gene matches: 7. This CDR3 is CSARLAGVIHEQFF. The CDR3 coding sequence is TGCAGTGCTAGATTAGCGGGAGTTATCCATGAGCAGTTCTTC.

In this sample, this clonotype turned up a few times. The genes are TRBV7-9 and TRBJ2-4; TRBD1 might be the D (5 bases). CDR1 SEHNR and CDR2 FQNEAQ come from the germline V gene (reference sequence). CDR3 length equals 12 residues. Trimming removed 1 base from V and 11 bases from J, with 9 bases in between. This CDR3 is CASSLDRQLQYF. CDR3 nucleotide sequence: TGTGCCAGCAGCTTAGACCGACAGCTTCAGTACTTC.

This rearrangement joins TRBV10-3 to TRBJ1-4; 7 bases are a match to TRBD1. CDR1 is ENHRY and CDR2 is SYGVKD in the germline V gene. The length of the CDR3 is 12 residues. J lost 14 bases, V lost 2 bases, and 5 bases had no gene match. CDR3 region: CAISEKDRWLFF. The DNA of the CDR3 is TGTGCCATCAGTGAGAAGGACAGGTGGCTGTTTTTT.

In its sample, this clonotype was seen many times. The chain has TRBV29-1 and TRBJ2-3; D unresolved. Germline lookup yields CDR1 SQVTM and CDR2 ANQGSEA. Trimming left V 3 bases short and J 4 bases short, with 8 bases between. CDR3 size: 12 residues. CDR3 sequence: CSVDLGSDTQYF. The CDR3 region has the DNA TGCAGCGTTGATCTGGGTTCAGATACGCAGTATTTT.

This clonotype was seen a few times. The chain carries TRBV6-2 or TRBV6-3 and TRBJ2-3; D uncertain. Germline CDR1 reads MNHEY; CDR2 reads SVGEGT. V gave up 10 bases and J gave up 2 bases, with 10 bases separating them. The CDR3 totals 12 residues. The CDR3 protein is CATRRITDTQYF. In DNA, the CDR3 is TGTGCCACCAGGCGGATCACAGATACGCAGTATTTT.

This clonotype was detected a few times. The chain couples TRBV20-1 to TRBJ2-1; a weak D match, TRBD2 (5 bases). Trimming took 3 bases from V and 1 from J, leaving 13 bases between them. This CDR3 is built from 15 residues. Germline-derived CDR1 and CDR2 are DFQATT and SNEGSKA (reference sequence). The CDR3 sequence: CSASVLARSYNEQFF. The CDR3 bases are TGCAGTGCTAGCGTCCTAGCACGGTCCTACAATGAGCAGTTCTTC.

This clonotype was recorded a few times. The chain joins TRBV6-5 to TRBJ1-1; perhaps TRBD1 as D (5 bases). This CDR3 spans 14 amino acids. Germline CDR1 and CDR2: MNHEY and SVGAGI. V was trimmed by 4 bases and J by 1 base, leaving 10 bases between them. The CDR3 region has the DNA TGTGCCAGCAGTTGGGGGGACGGGAACACTGAAGCTTTCTTT. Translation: CASSWGDGNTEAFF.

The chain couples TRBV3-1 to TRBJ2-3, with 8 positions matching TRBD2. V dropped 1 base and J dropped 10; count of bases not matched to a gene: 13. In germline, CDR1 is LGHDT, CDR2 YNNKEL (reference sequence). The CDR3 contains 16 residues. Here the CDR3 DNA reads TGTGCCAGCAGCCAAGGTCCAGCGGGGGCCTCATCGGCGCAGTATTTT. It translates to CASSQGPAGASSAQYF.